Sequencing of this TCR beta chain was carried out in a study of T cell clonotyping in hematopoietic cell transplantation. Study-wide results and limits: Graft donor and pretransplant recipient Inverse Simpson Index values predicted broader posttransplant TCR diversity. Recipient TCR diversity dropped after transplant; expanded clonotypes rose from day 30 to 180.

Germline assignment: CDR1 SEHNR and CDR2 FQNEAQ (reference sequence). This CDR3 region has 16 residues. Trimming stripped 1 base from V and 1 base from J, with 13 bases between. This clone was detected only a few times. Its antigen is still unknown. Blood collection times were about day -28 and days 30, 100, 180 posttransplant. The assay was immunoSEQ multiplex PCR, and TCRdb's table has in-frame clones only and misses some. The table records 7,000 to 10,000 clones, over 65% of them present only once. This receptor was taken from a male patient between 60 and 69 years old who had an allogeneic stem cell transplant from an unrelated donor, so the T cells may come from the graft donor. Some clones in this sample may be carry-over from other donors' samples. The chain uses TRBV7-9 and TRBJ1-1, with a weak D call TRBD1 (6 bases). The material was peripheral blood mononuclear cells, obtained 100 days after allogeneic stem cell transplant. CDR3 DNA sequence: TGTGCCAGCAGCTTAGACGGGGGCTACGGGAACACTGAAGCTTTCTTT. Residues: CASSLDGGYGNTEAFF.